The T cell receptor beta chain described here comes from a study of blood T cell repertoires in COVID-19. The wider study: The samples span acute and convalescent COVID-19 from the United States, Italy and Spain.

From germline, CDR1 is LNHDA and CDR2 SQIVND (reference sequence). The CDR3 runs 13 residues. The V gene end was trimmed by 4 bases and the J gene end by 5 bases; junction bases not matched to a gene: 3. Authors' processing steps: For nucleated cells, counts were estimated from reference gene primer amplification. Sequenced by immunoSEQ multiplex PCR; TCRdb stores in-frame clones only, minus some. The V and J calls and clone size come from that table; D and trimming were worked out from the DNA. The sample lists roughly 150,000 clones; 75% to 85% were seen once. This rearrangement joins TRBV19 to TRBJ1-1; 8 bases map to TRBD1. Material: peripheral blood. The origin of this receptor is a woman between 45 and 60 years old with acute or convalescent COVID-19. CDR3 bases: TGTGCCAGTAGTACAGGGGGCGAGACTGAAGCTTTCTTT. Its translation is CASSTGGETEAFF.